Each of the 17 T cell receptor beta chains below was sequenced from the same sample in a study of Graves' ophthalmopathy and Graves' hyperthyroidism. Using RNA transcripts, the TCR beta CDR3 regions were amplified. HTBI primers served in a first-round RT-PCR, which a second-round multiplex PCR followed. TCRdb reanalysed the multiplex PCR reads using MiXCR and keeps one entry per CDR3 protein. The table records roughly 480,000 distinct CDR3 sequences, around an eighth of them present only once. Sequenced material: blood. The receptor source for this set is a woman aged 25 to 39 with Graves' ophthalmopathy.

The table lists this clonotype with many counts. The chain employs TRBV7-2 and TRBJ2-5, with D possibly TRBD2 on 6 matching bases. This CDR3 contains 15 residues. Germline V gene sequence: CDR1 SGHTA, CDR2 FQGNSA. V lost 5 bases and J 5 bases, leaving 18 bases between the germline ends. CDR3 residues: CASSPIQTRHETQYF. CDR3 bases: TGTGCCAGCAGCCCCATCCAGACTAGACATGAGACCCAGTACTTC.

In its sample, this clonotype was seen many times. V is TRBV20-1 and J is TRBJ1-5, with no clear D. The CDR3 has 14 residues. V was cut by 7 bases and J by 11 bases, with 24 bases left in between. Germline V gives CDR1 DFQATT, CDR2 SNEGSKA (reference sequence). The CDR3 spells CSVKEDGEDQTQHF. The CDR3 DNA sequence: TGCAGTGTTAAAGAGGACGGAGAAGATCAAACCCAGCATTTT.

This clonotype was detected ten times or more. The gene calls are TRBV20-1 and TRBJ1-2; D gene uncertain. Germline V gives CDR1 DFQATT, CDR2 SNEGSKA (reference sequence). V lost 3 bases and J lost 7, with 18 bases in between. The CDR3 covers 14 residues. The CDR3 loop reads CSASGEGIAGGYTF. CDR3 DNA sequence: TGCAGTGCTAGTGGGGAGGGAATAGCGGGTGGCTACACCTTC.

This clonotype was picked up many times. The CDR3 DNA reads as TGTGCCAGTAGCCTCCACCGGGGACCAGAGACCCAGTACTTC. Translated: CASSLHRGPETQYF. The chain is built from TRBV19 and TRBJ2-5; D tentatively fits TRBD1 or TRBD2 (5 bases each). CDR1 and CDR2 from the germline V gene are LNHDA and SQIVND (reference sequence). V shed 6 bases and J shed 4 bases, with 15 bases lying between them. This CDR3 is 14 amino acids long.

The chain joins TRBV15 to TRBJ1-1; D is uncertain. V gave up 0 bases and J gave up 7 bases, with 9 bases separating them. The CDR3 is 13 residues long. The germline CDR1 and CDR2 sequences are LNHNV and YYDKDF (reference sequence). This CDR3 reads CATSRDLVDEAFF. CDR3 DNA: TGTGCCACCAGCAGAGATTTAGTGGATGAAGCTTTCTTT.

There are many counts of this clonotype. This chain connects TRBV6-1 to TRBJ2-7; the match to TRBD1 covers 9 bases. CDR1 is MNHNS, CDR2 SASEGT, per germline. The CDR3 covers 14 residues. The trim removed 4 bases at V and 3 bases at J, leaving 4 bases unmatched. Here the CDR3 reads CASSAAGQGYEQYF. DNA of the CDR3: TGTGCCAGCAGTGCCGCGGGACAGGGCTACGAGCAGTACTTC.

The chain employs TRBV28 and TRBJ2-7; D possibly corresponds to TRBD2 (6 bases). The V gene's germline CDR1 is MDHEN and CDR2 SYDVKM. V was pared by 6 bases and J by 7 bases, with 13 bases between. CDR3 length: 12 residues. The CDR3 spells CASRKGSGEQYF. The CDR3 DNA reads as TGTGCCAGCAGAAAGGGGAGCGGGGAGCAGTACTTC.

This sequence joins TRBV19 and TRBJ1-5, with TRBD1 matching 9 bases. The CDR3 spans 16 residues. Losses at the gene ends were 5 bases for V and 7 bases for J; bases not matched to a gene: 12. Per the germline V gene, CDR1 is LNHDA and CDR2 is SQIVND (reference sequence). The CDR3 loop is CASSRPTGGAGQPQHF. The CDR3 DNA reads as TGTGCCAGTAGTCGACCCACAGGGGGCGCGGGGCAGCCCCAGCATTTT.

This clonotype was recorded at least ten times. This sequence joins TRBV19 and TRBJ1-1; D is unclear. Germline V CDR1 and CDR2: LNHDA, SQIVND (reference sequence). The CDR3 has 13 residues. Deletions cut 5 bases from V and 5 bases from J, with 12 bases between. The CDR3 here is CASSSTLRTEAFF. The CDR3 coding sequence is TGTGCCAGTAGTTCGACCCTACGGACTGAAGCTTTCTTT.

This clonotype was detected ten times or more. The CDR3 loop is CASSEAGSTEAFF. The DNA for the CDR3 is TGTGCCAGCAGTGAAGCGGGGAGCACTGAAGCTTTCTTT. The chain uses TRBV6-1 and TRBJ1-1; D gene uncertain. Trimming stripped 0 bases from V and 4 bases from J, with 6 bases between. The germline CDR1 and CDR2 sequences are MNHNS and SASEGT. The CDR3 covers 13 residues.

In its sample, this clonotype was seen many times. The rearrangement uses TRBV12-3 or TRBV12-4 and TRBJ2-7, with D possibly called TRBD1 or TRBD2 (5 bases each). This CDR3 comprises 15 residues. Trimming took 6 bases from V and 4 from J, leaving 19 bases between them. As DNA, the CDR3 is TGTGCCAGCAGGGGAGATGGGGGTTCAGGATACGAGCAGTACTTC. It encodes CASRGDGGSGYEQYF.

The count of this clonotype is one. The chain joins TRBV6-5 to TRBJ2-5; a weak D match, TRBD1 (6 bases). Trimming pared 2 bases from V and 4 bases from J, leaving 11 bases between. Germline CDR1 and CDR2: MNHEY and SVGAGI. The CDR3 is 14 residues long. CDR3 DNA: TGTGCCAGCAGTTACCTCCAGGGGCGAGAGACCCAGTACTTC. Translation: CASSYLQGRETQYF.

This clonotype was detected many times. The chain uses TRBV2 and TRBJ1-2; tentatively, D is TRBD1 (5 bases). CDR3 length: 13 residues. Trimming took 6 bases from V and 3 from J, leaving 11 bases between them. CDR1 and CDR2 from the germline V gene are SNHLY and FYNNEI. CDR3 loop: CASSEGTHYGYTF. CDR3 in DNA: TGTGCCAGCAGCGAGGGGACCCACTATGGCTACACCTTC.

In its sample, this clonotype was seen many times. This chain connects TRBV27 to TRBJ1-6; D perhaps matches TRBD1 (5 bases). V lost 5 bases, J lost 5 bases, and 10 bases lay in between. Germline V gene lookup returns CDR1 MNHEY and CDR2 SMNVEV (reference sequence). This CDR3 spans 14 amino acids. CDR3 in amino acids: CASSMTADNSPLHF. In DNA form, the CDR3 reads TGTGCCAGCAGTATGACAGCAGATAATTCACCCCTCCACTTT.

This clonotype occurred many times. The chain employs TRBV7-6 and TRBJ1-6; D is possibly TRBD1 (5 bases). CDR1 SGHVS and CDR2 FNYEAQ come from the germline V gene. This CDR3 has 13 amino acids. The V end lost 6 bases, the J end lost 10 bases, and 13 bases lay between the germline ends. CDR3 DNA: TGTGCCAGCAGAGAGCAGGGACGATCACCCCTCCACTTT. Amino acid sequence: CASREQGRSPLHF.

This clonotype has ten or more counts. The V and J genes are TRBV6-5 and TRBJ2-7; 7 positions agree with TRBD2. This CDR3 contains 14 residues. Trimming took 4 bases from V and 3 from J; bases not matched to a gene: 6. Germline values: CDR1 MNHEY, CDR2 SVGAGI. CDR3 sequence: CASSSGRGGYEQYF. CDR3 DNA sequence: TGTGCCAGCAGTTCGGGGAGGGGAGGCTACGAGCAGTACTTC.

In its sample, this clonotype was seen many times. V is TRBV6-5 and J is TRBJ2-5, with D hard to call. The CDR3 covers 16 residues. Trimming cost V 0 bases and J 2 bases, with 13 bases left between them. Germline CDR1 MNHEY, CDR2 SVGAGI. The CDR3 is CASSYSFPPEQETQYF. As DNA, the CDR3 is TGTGCCAGCAGTTACTCGTTTCCGCCGGAACAAGAGACCCAGTACTTC.